A selection of T cell receptor beta chains follows, all from one sample in a study of blood T cell repertoires in COVID-19. Sequencing was performed with immunoSEQ multiplex PCR; in TCRdb, only in-frame clones are kept and a portion is missing. Among more than 250,000 clones listed, roughly 90% were seen once. Sequenced: PBMCs or T cells enriched from blood (not recorded which). The receptors stem from a woman in her twenties or thirties who had recovered from COVID-19. CDR3s include the opening cysteine and the closing phenylalanine or tryptophan. Each record gives: CDR3 length, V gene, J gene, clone size, D gene, CDR3 DNA, CDR3 protein. D genes are given only for firm matches. Expanded clones get a size class; other rows say once, few or many, or leave the size out.

14	TRBV10-3	TRBJ2-7	.	.	TGTGCCATCGGGGAGCGAGCGGTACCCTACGAGCAGTACTTC	CAIGERAVPYEQYF
14	TRBV28	TRBJ1-2	.	TRBD1	TGTGCCAGCAGTCGAGGACAGGGGTACTATGGCTACACCTTC	CASSRGQGYYGYTF
13	TRBV28	TRBJ2-1	.	TRBD1	TGTGCCACCGAAGGACAGGGGGGGACTGAGCAGTTCTTC	CATEGQGGTEQFF
15	TRBV7-2	TRBJ2-7	.	TRBD2	TGTGCCAGCAGCTTACGGGGCGGGGAGGGATACGAGCAGTACTTC	CASSLRGGEGYEQYF
14	TRBV7-2	TRBJ1-6	.	.	TGTGCCAGCAGCTTAGGGGGGCTTGGTTCACCCCTCCACTTT	CASSLGGLGSPLHF
15	TRBV9	TRBJ1-1	.	.	TGTGCCAGCAGTGGCGGCCCCCTAATGAACACTGAAGCTTTCTTT	CASSGGPLMNTEAFF
13	TRBV30	TRBJ1-5	once	.	TGTGCCTGGAACGAAGGGCGGGGTCAGCCCCAGCATTTT	CAWNEGRGQPQHF
12	TRBV28	TRBJ1-1	.	.	TGTGCCAGCGGCCAGGGGTTAACGGAAGCTTTCTTT	CASGQGLTEAFF
17	TRBV7-6	TRBJ2-4	.	.	TGTGCCAGCAGCTTAGAGGCGGGGGCCCGAGCCAAAAACATTCAGTACTTC	CASSLEAGARAKNIQYF
16	TRBV6-5	TRBJ2-7	.	.	TGTGCCAGCAGTTACTTCAGGGGCGCAGGAGTCTACGAGCAGTACTTC	CASSYFRGAGVYEQYF
13	TRBV7-9	TRBJ1-1	.	.	TGTGCCAGCAGCTTCCAATCAGGTACTGAAGCTTTCTTT	CASSFQSGTEAFF
17	TRBV29-1	TRBJ2-1	.	.	TGCAGCGTTAAACGTCAGGGGCGAATTAGCTCCTACAATGAGCAGTTCTTC	CSVKRQGRISSYNEQFF
15	TRBV3-1/TRBV3-2	TRBJ2-1	.	TRBD1	TGTGCCAGCAGCCCGCCGGGACAGGTTTACAATGAGCAGTTCTTC	CASSPPGQVYNEQFF
13	TRBV9	TRBJ1-2	.	.	TGTGCCAGCAGCGGGCGGGGACACTATGGCTACACCTTC	CASSGRGHYGYTF
15	TRBV25-1	TRBJ2-5	.	TRBD1	TGTGCCAGCAGTGCCCAGGGACAGCCACAAGAGACCCAGTACTTC	CASSAQGQPQETQYF
14	TRBV18	TRBJ2-2	once	TRBD1	TGTGCCAGCTCACCGGGGACAGACACCGGGGAGCTGTTTTTT	CASSPGTDTGELFF
14	TRBV5-1	TRBJ2-7	.	.	TGCGCCAGCAGCTCAGGGGTGACAGGCTACGAGCAGTACTTC	CASSSGVTGYEQYF
15	TRBV4-1	TRBJ1-3	.	.	TGCGCCAGCAGCCAAGAGGCAGGGTCTGGAAACACCATATATTTT	CASSQEAGSGNTIYF
17	TRBV28	TRBJ2-7	.	TRBD2	TGTGCCAGCAGCTGGAGAGTACTAGCGGGACTCTCCTACGAGCAGTACTTC	CASSWRVLAGLSYEQYF
14	TRBV2	TRBJ2-1	once	TRBD2	TGTGCCAGCAGTGAAGGACTAGCGGGCAATGAGCAGTTCTTC	CASSEGLAGNEQFF
17	TRBV2	TRBJ1-5	.	TRBD1	TGTGCCAGCAGTGCCTCCCACAGGGGGCTTGGGAATCAGCCCCAGCATTTT	CASSASHRGLGNQPQHF
16	TRBV5-3	TRBJ2-1	.	.	TGTGCCAGAAGCAAATCCCCCCTGGGGCAACACAATGAGCAGTTCTTC	CARSKSPLGQHNEQFF
15	TRBV5-4	TRBJ2-3	.	TRBD2	TGTGCCAGCGCCGCTAGCGGGACTAGCACAGATACGCAGTATTTT	CASAASGTSTDTQYF
14	TRBV7-8	TRBJ2-7	.	TRBD1	TGTGCCAGCAGCCGAAAGCTGGACAGGGGCGAGCAGTACTTC	CASSRKLDRGEQYF
15	TRBV7-9	TRBJ2-5	.	TRBD1	TGTGCCAGCTGCTTTCCTCTTGGGACAGAAGAGACCCAGTACTTC	CASCFPLGTEETQYF
14	TRBV7-2	TRBJ2-7	.	TRBD2	TGTGCCAGTCATGGGACTAGCGGGAGTGGAGGGCAGTACTTC	CASHGTSGSGGQYF
15	TRBV7-8	TRBJ2-7	.	TRBD1	TGTGCCAGCAGCTTAGTAGGGACAGGGTCCTACGAGCAGTACTTC	CASSLVGTGSYEQYF
11	TRBV7-9	TRBJ2-7	.	.	TGTGCCAGCAGCGACATATACGAGCAGTACTTC	CASSDIYEQYF
12	TRBV11-3	TRBJ2-7	.	.	TGTGCCAGCAGCGCCCGGAGCGAGAACCAGTACTTC	CASSARSENQYF
13	TRBV9	TRBJ1-6	.	.	TGTGCCAGCAGCGTCGACAGCGAAGAACCCCTCCACTTT	CASSVDSEEPLHF
13	TRBV2	TRBJ1-2	.	TRBD1	TGTGCCAGCAGTGTCGGACAGGGCTATGGCTACACCTTC	CASSVGQGYGYTF
19	TRBV19	TRBJ2-4	.	TRBD2	TGTGCCAGTAAAGAAGGATCTAGCGGGAGGGCCAGGGCCAAAAACATTCAGTACTTC	CASKEGSSGRARAKNIQYF
14	TRBV9	TRBJ2-3	.	TRBD2	TGTGCCAGCAACAGCGGGACTAGCACAGATACGCAGTATTTT	CASNSGTSTDTQYF
18	TRBV7-3	TRBJ2-3	.	TRBD2	TGTGCCAGCAGCTTAGGTCTAGCGGGGGGGCTATCGGCAGATACGCAGTATTTT	CASSLGLAGGLSADTQYF
15	TRBV28	TRBJ2-1	.	TRBD2	TGTGCCAGCAGCCCAACTAGCGGGGCTTACAATGAGCAGTTCTTC	CASSPTSGAYNEQFF
15	TRBV7-2	TRBJ2-3	.	.	TGTGCCAGCAGCTTAGTAGCGGCCCCCACAGATACGCAGTATTTT	CASSLVAAPTDTQYF
15	TRBV6-2/TRBV6-3	TRBJ2-3	.	.	TGTGCCAGCAGTTACTCCTCTCAGGGGGGAGATACGCAGTATTTT	CASSYSSQGGDTQYF
13	TRBV27	TRBJ1-1	.	TRBD1	TGTGCCAGCAGTTTGGGCAGGGGGACTGAAGCTTTCTTT	CASSLGRGTEAFF
16	TRBV18	TRBJ1-6	.	.	TGTGCCAGCTCACCATTTCCGACAGGAAATAATTCACCCCTCCACTTT	CASSPFPTGNNSPLHF
16	TRBV7-2	TRBJ2-7	.	.	TGTGCCAGCAGCTTAGTTGCGAATAAAAACGCCTACGAGCAGTACTTC	CASSLVANKNAYEQYF
14	TRBV20-1	TRBJ2-7	.	.	TGCAGTGCTAGTGGTACATACCCTCCTTTCGAGCAGTACTTC	CSASGTYPPFEQYF
14	TRBV7-9	TRBJ1-1	.	.	TGTGCCAGCAGCCGAGGACAGACGAACACTGAAGCTTTCTTT	CASSRGQTNTEAFF